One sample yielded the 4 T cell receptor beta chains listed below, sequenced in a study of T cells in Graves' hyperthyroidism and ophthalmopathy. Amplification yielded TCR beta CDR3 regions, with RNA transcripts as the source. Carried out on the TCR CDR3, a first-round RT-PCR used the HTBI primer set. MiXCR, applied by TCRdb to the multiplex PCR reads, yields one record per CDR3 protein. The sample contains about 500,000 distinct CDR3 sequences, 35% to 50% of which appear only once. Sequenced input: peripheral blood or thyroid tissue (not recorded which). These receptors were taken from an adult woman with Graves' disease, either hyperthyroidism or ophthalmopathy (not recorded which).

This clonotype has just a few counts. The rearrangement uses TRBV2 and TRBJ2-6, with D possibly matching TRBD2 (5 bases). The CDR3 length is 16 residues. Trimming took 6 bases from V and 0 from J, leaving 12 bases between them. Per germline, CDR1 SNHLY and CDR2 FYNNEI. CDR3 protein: CASSRTQRSGANVLTF. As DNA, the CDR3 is TGTGCCAGCAGCCGGACTCAACGCTCTGGGGCCAACGTCCTGACTTTC.

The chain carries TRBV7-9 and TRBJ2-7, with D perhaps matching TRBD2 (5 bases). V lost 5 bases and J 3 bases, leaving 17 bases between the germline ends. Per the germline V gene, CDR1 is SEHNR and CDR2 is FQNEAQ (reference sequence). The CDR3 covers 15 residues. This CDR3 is CASSLVPGSNYEQYF. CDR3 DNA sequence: TGTGCCAGCAGCCTAGTTCCGGGGTCGAACTACGAGCAGTACTTC.

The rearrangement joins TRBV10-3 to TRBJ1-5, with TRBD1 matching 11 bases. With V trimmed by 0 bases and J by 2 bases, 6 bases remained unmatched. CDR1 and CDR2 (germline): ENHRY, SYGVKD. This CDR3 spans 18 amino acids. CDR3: CAISESWGQGVGNQPQHF. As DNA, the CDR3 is TGTGCCATCAGTGAGTCATGGGGACAGGGGGTTGGCAATCAGCCCCAGCATTTT.

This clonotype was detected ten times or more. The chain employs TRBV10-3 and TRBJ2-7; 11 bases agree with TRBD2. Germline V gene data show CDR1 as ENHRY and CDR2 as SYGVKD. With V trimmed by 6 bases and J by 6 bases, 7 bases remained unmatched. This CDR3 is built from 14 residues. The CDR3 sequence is CAIRIAGGRVEQYF. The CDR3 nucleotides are TGTGCCATCAGGATAGCGGGAGGGAGAGTCGAGCAGTACTTC.